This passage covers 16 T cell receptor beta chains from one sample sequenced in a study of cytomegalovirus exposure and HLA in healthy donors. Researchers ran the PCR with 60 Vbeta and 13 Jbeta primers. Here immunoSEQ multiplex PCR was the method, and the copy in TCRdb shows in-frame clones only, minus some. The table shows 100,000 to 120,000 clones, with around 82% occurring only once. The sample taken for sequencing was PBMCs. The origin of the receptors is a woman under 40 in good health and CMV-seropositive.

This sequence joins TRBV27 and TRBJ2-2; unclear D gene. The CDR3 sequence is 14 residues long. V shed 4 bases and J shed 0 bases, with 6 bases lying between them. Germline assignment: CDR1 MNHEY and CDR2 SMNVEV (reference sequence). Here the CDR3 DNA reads TGTGCCAGCAGTTGGCAGGCGAACACCGGGGAGCTGTTTTTT. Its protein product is CASSWQANTGELFF.

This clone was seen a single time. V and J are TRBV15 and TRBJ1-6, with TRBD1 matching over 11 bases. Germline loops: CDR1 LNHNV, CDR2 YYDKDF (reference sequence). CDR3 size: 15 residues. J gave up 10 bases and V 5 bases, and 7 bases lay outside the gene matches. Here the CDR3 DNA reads TGTGCCACCAGCGTCGGACAGGGGGCTGGCTCACCCCTCCACTTT. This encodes CATSVGQGAGSPLHF.

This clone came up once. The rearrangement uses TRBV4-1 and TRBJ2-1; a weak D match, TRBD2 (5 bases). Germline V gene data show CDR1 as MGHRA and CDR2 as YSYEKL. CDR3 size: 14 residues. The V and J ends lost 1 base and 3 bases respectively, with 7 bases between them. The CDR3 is CASSQAGNYNEQFF. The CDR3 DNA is TGCGCCAGCAGCCAAGCGGGAAACTACAATGAGCAGTTCTTC.

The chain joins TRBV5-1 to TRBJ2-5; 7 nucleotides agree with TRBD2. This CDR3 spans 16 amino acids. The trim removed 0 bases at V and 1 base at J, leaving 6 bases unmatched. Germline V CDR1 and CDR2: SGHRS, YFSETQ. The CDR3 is CASSLVASGFQETQYF. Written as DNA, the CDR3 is TGCGCCAGCAGCTTGGTCGCTAGCGGATTCCAAGAGACCCAGTACTTC.

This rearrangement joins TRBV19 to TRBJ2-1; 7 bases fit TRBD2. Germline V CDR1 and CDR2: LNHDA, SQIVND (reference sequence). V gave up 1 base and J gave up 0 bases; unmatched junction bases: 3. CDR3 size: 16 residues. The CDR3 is CASSIAGGSSYNEQFF. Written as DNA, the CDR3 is TGTGCCAGTAGTATAGCGGGAGGATCCTCCTACAATGAGCAGTTCTTC.

CDR3 nucleotide sequence: TGTGCCAGCGGTCCCTACGGGACTAAAGGCCGGGAGCTGTTTTTT. Translated: CASGPYGTKGRELFF. The chain joins TRBV6-5 to TRBJ2-2; 7 nucleotides agree with TRBD2. The V and J ends lost 8 bases and 9 bases, in that order; junction bases with no gene match: 15. Germline loops: CDR1 MNHEY, CDR2 SVGAGI. This CDR3 contains 15 residues.

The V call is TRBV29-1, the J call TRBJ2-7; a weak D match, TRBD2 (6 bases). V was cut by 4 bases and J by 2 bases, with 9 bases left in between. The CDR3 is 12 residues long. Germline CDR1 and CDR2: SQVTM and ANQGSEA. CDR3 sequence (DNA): TGCAGCGTTGGGGACTTAGCCTACGAGCAGTACTTC. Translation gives CSVGDLAYEQYF.

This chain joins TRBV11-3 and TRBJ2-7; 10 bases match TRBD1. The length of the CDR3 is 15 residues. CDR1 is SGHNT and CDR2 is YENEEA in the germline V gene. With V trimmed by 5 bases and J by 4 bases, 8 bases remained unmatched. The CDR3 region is CASSTRTGGDYEQYF. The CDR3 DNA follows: TGTGCCAGCAGCACCCGGACAGGGGGTGATTACGAGCAGTACTTC.

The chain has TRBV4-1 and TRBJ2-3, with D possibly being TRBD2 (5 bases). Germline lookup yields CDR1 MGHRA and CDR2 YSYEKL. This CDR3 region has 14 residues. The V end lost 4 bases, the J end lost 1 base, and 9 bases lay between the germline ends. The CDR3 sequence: CASSRRARTDTQYF. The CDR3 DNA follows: TGCGCCAGCAGCCGGCGGGCGCGCACAGATACGCAGTATTTT.

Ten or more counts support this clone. The CDR3 loop reads CAISERDFLATRYEQYF. The CDR3 nucleotides are TGTGCCATCAGTGAACGGGACTTTCTAGCGACCCGGTACGAGCAGTACTTC. The chain uses TRBV10-3 and TRBJ2-7; D might be TRBD2 (6 bases). Germline V lookup: CDR1 ENHRY, CDR2 SYGVKD. The CDR3 is made up of 17 amino acids. V lost 3 bases and J 4 bases, leaving 22 bases between the germline ends.

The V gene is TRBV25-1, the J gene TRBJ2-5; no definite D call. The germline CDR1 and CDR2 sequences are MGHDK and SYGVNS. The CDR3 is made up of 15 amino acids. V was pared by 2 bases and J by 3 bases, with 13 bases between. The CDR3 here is CASSEPSLQKETQYF. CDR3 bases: TGTGCCAGCAGTGAACCCAGTCTCCAAAAAGAGACCCAGTACTTC.

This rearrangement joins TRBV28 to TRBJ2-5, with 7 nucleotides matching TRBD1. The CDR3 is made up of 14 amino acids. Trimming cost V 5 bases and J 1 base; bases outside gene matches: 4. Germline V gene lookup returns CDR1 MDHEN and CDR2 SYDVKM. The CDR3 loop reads CASSTGTVQETQYF. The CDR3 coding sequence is TGTGCCAGCAGTACCGGGACAGTCCAAGAGACCCAGTACTTC. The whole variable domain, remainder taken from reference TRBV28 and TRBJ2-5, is DVKVTQSSRYLVKRTGEKVFLECVQDMDHENMFWYRQDPGLGLRLIYFSYDVKMKEKGDIPEGYSVSREKKERFSLILESASTNQTSMYLCASSTGTVQETQYFGPGTRLLVL.

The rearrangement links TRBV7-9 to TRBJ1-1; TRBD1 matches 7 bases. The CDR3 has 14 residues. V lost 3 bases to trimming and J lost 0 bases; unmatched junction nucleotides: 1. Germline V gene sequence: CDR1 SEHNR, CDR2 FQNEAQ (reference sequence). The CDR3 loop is CASSLGQMNTEAFF. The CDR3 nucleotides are TGTGCCAGCAGCTTGGGACAGATGAACACTGAAGCTTTCTTT.

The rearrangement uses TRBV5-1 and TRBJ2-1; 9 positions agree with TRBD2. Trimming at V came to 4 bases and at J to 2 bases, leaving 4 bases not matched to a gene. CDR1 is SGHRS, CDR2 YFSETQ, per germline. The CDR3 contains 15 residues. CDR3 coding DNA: TGCGCCAGCAGCCGATTAGCGGGAGCCTACAATGAGCAGTTCTTC. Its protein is CASSRLAGAYNEQFF.

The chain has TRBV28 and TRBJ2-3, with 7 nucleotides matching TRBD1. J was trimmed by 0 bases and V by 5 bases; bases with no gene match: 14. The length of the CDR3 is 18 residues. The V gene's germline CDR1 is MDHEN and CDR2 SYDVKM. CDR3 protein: CASSPPGQKQSSTDTQYF. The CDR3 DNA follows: TGTGCCAGCAGTCCACCGGGACAGAAACAATCTAGCACAGATACGCAGTATTTT.

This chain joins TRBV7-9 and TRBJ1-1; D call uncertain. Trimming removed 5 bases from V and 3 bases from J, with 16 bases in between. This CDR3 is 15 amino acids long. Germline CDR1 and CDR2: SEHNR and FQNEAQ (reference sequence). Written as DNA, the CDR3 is TGTGCCAGCAGCCCCCAGGTTGGCTGGGACACTGAAGCTTTCTTT. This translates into CASSPQVGWDTEAFF.